Detailed here is one TCR beta chain. Its antigen is still unknown. This sample was included in a study of T cells in Graves' hyperthyroidism and ophthalmopathy. Regarding the study as a whole: Most thyroid clonotypes with frequency above 0.001 were detected in blood.

The source material, RNA transcripts, was used to amplify TCR beta CDR3 regions. TCR CDR3 regions were first amplified by RT-PCR with HTBI primers. TCRdb analysed the multiplex PCR reads with MiXCR anew, one entry per CDR3 protein. The data show some 760,000 distinct CDR3 sequences, 12% to 15% seen once. Germline CDR1 is SEHNR and CDR2 is FQNEAQ (reference sequence). Trimming removed 2 bases from V and 3 bases from J, with 8 bases in between. The CDR3 is 14 amino acids. Diagnosis relied on clinical symptoms, serum thyroxine and TRAb, thyroid ultrasound and orbital computed tomography. An approximately 9.4 ml volume of fresh peripheral blood provided the PBMCs.

The material sequenced was blood. This chain uses TRBV7-9 with TRBJ1-5; maybe TRBD1 (5 bases). The clonotype was recovered from a woman under 30 with Graves' hyperthyroidism. CDR3 DNA sequence: TGTGCCAGCAGCTTATTACAGGACAATCAGCCCCAGCATTTT. Encoded protein: CASSLLQDNQPQHF.